The rows below give T cell receptor beta chains drawn from one sample of a study of blood T cell repertoires in COVID-19. Here immunoSEQ multiplex PCR was the method, and the copy in TCRdb shows in-frame clones only, minus some. The sample has approximately 140,000 clones, roughly 90% seen once; the top ten hold about 2.3%. Sequenced material: peripheral blood. These receptors came from a human donor in a cohort sampled during active COVID-19. CDR3s include the opening cysteine and the closing phenylalanine or tryptophan. The D gene is left open where the match is weak. Rows may omit the clone size; those that give it use once, few, many or a size class.

>few|TRBV21-1|.|TRBJ2-6
CASSGQIRDRPSSGANVLTF
TGTGCCAGCAGCGGTCAAATCCGGGACAGGCCTTCTTCTGGGGCCAACGTCCTGACTTTC
>once|TRBV24-1|.|TRBJ2-2
CATSTPPGGELFF
TGTGCCACCAGTACCCCCCCGGGCGGGGAGCTGTTTTTT
>few|TRBV5-8|TRBD2|TRBJ2-7
CASTPGGPNEQYF
TGTGCCAGCACCCCGGGGGGGCCCAACGAGCAGTACTTC
>once|TRBV29-1|.|TRBJ1-1
CSHQTTMNTEAFF
TGCAGCCACCAAACAACCATGAACACTGAAGCTTTCTTT
>.|TRBV20-1|TRBD2|TRBJ2-1
CSASRGGSYNEQFF
TGCAGTGCTAGTCGCGGGGGTTCCTACAATGAGCAGTTCTTC
>.|TRBV20-1|.|TRBJ2-1
CSASTGLHNEQFF
TGCAGTGCTAGTACAGGGCTTCACAATGAGCAGTTCTTC
>.|TRBV30|TRBD2|TRBJ2-7
CAWSGGGGALFYEQYF
TGTGCCTGGAGTGGCGGCGGGGGGGCGCTATTCTACGAGCAGTACTTC
>.|TRBV28|TRBD1|TRBJ2-5
CASTLRTGRETQYF
TGTGCCAGCACCCTACGGACAGGGAGAGAGACCCAGTACTTC
>.|TRBV4-3|TRBD2|TRBJ2-7
CASSPQGRGGYEQYF
TGCGCCAGCAGCCCCCAGGGTCGGGGGGGCTACGAGCAGTACTTC
>.|TRBV7-8|TRBD2|TRBJ2-7
CASSQRLAEVSYEQYF
TGTGCCAGCAGCCAGAGGCTAGCGGAGGTTTCCTACGAGCAGTACTTC
>.|TRBV9|.|TRBJ2-7
CASSVAGAEQYF
TGTGCCAGCAGCGTAGCGGGTGCCGAGCAGTACTTC
>.|TRBV7-3|TRBD1|TRBJ2-1
CASSPGQAFNEQFF
TGTGCCAGCAGCCCGGGACAGGCATTCAATGAGCAGTTCTTC
>many|TRBV9|.|TRBJ2-1
CASSLRPVGVLDEQFF
TGTGCCAGCAGCCTACGTCCCGTAGGGGTTCTTGATGAGCAGTTCTTC
>.|TRBV4-3|.|TRBJ1-1
CASSQGATGTNTEAFF
TGCGCCAGCAGCCAAGGTGCTACAGGGACGAACACTGAAGCTTTCTTT
>.|TRBV5-3|.|TRBJ2-7
CARSSERRSGFLYEQYF
TGTGCCAGAAGCTCCGAGCGTCGTTCCGGGTTTCTTTACGAGCAGTACTTC
>few|TRBV18|TRBD1|TRBJ1-6
CASSPLGQVPSRNSYNSPLHF
TGTGCCAGCTCACCACTCGGACAGGTTCCTTCTCGTAACTCCTATAATTCACCCCTCCACTTT
>.|TRBV4-2|TRBD1|TRBJ1-4
CASSRAGDRVSTNEKLFF
TGTGCCAGCAGCCGGGCCGGGGACAGGGTTTCGACTAATGAAAAACTGTTTTTT
>.|TRBV7-3|TRBD1|TRBJ2-6
CASSLNRGTGANVLTF
TGTGCCAGCAGCTTGAACAGGGGGACTGGGGCCAACGTCCTGACTTTC
>.|TRBV6-6|.|TRBJ1-4
CASKEEKLFF
TGTGCCAGCAAAGAGGAAAAACTGTTTTTT
>.|TRBV7-2|.|TRBJ2-1
CASSLSPYNEQFF
TGTGCCAGCAGCCTCAGTCCTTACAATGAGCAGTTCTTC
>.|TRBV7-2|.|TRBJ1-3
CASSLPGQSGNTIYF
TGTGCCAGCAGCTTACCCGGACAGAGCGGAAACACCATATATTTT
>few|TRBV4-3|.|TRBJ2-7
CASSLGTMLSYEQYF
TGCGCCAGCAGCCTCGGGACAATGCTTTCCTACGAGCAGTACTTC
>.|TRBV5-5|TRBD1|TRBJ1-5
CASSPRQGANQPQHF
TGTGCCAGCAGCCCTAGACAGGGTGCAAATCAGCCCCAGCATTTT
>.|TRBV15|.|TRBJ1-6
CATSSRGGNSPLHF
TGTGCCACCAGCAGCCGCGGGGGAAATTCACCCCTCCACTTT
>.|TRBV6-5|.|TRBJ2-5
CASSYLPRGQETQYF
TGTGCCAGCAGTTACTTACCGCGGGGCCAAGAGACCCAGTACTTC
>.|TRBV11-3|TRBD1|TRBJ2-7
CASSSDRGSYEQYF
TGTGCCAGCAGCTCGGACAGGGGGTCCTACGAGCAGTACTTC
>.|TRBV6-6|.|TRBJ2-7
CASSYDGQRKDEQYF
TGTGCCAGCAGTTACGACGGACAGCGCAAGGACGAGCAGTACTTC
>.|TRBV5-5|TRBD1|TRBJ1-6
CASSSATGVNSPLHF
TGTGCCAGCAGCTCCGCGACAGGGGTTAATTCACCCCTCCACTTT
>once|TRBV7-6|.|TRBJ1-4
CASSLTGTRNEKLFF
TGTGCCAGCAGCTTGACCGGGACACGGAATGAAAAACTGTTTTTT
>.|TRBV4-2|.|TRBJ1-5
CASSQDLGGNSNQPQHF
TGTGCCAGCAGCCAAGACCTGGGAGGTAATAGCAATCAGCCCCAGCATTTT
>.|TRBV11-2|TRBD1|TRBJ2-7
CASSPGQVIYEQYF
TGTGCCAGCAGCCCAGGACAGGTAATTTACGAGCAGTACTTC
>.|TRBV28|TRBD2|TRBJ2-4
CASSSTSGNLAKNIQYF
TGTGCCAGCAGTTCCACTAGCGGGAACCTAGCCAAAAACATTCAGTACTTC
>.|TRBV2|TRBD1|TRBJ1-2
CASSVRGRGNYGYTF
TGTGCCAGCAGTGTTCGCGGCAGGGGGAACTATGGCTACACCTTC